This T cell receptor beta chain appears in the sequencing data of a study of blood T cell repertoires in COVID-19. Germline assignment: CDR1 SGHVS and CDR2 FNYEAQ. Trimming stripped 1 base from V and 3 bases from J, with 13 bases between. The CDR3 has 15 amino acids. Individuals drawn from about 26 US areas were about 18 to 90 years old. Participants' own reports of clinical history determined their cohort assignment. Each recovered donor of Cohort 3 presented with two negative PCRs, clearance, or symptom resolution. There are a few counts of this clone. The repertoire was sequenced with immunoSEQ multiplex PCR; TCRdb's copy has only in-frame clones and lacks some. Of more than 250,000 clones listed, approximately 83% are singletons.

This chain uses TRBV7-6 with TRBJ2-7; D remains ambiguous. The sample was PBMCs or T cells enriched from blood (not recorded which). This receptor was identified in a young man who had recovered from COVID-19. Written as DNA, the CDR3 is TGTGCCAGCAGCTTAGATCCCGGTCCTTACTACGAGCAGTACTTC. Its translation is CASSLDPGPYYEQYF.